What follows are 11 T cell receptor beta chains derived from one specimen sequenced in a study of T cell responses to AZD1222 COVID-19 vaccine. This table comes from immunoSEQ multiplex PCR, and its TCRdb copy is limited to in-frame clones, with some not included. The sample consists of over 70,000 clones, approximately 80% of them appearing once. The sample here was peripheral blood, taken 28 days after the second dose of the MenACWY control vaccine. Receptors were obtained from an adult who received the MenACWY meningococcal vaccine as a control.

The rearrangement links TRBV7-2 to TRBJ2-1; D is unclear. Germline CDR1 SGHTA, CDR2 FQGNSA. The CDR3 loop spans 15 amino acids. V was pared by 4 bases and J by 5 bases, with 15 bases between. The CDR3 bases are TGTGCCAGCAGCTCCACCGTGGGCTATAACAATGAGCAGTTCTTC. Translation: CASSSTVGYNNEQFF.

The J gene is TRBJ2-2, the V gene TRBV5-1, with 10 nucleotides matching TRBD1. The CDR3 covers 16 residues. CDR1 is SGHRS, CDR2 YFSETQ, per germline. J was trimmed by 5 bases and V by 4 bases; bases with no gene match: 8. Here the CDR3 DNA reads TGCGCCAGCAGCGCCGCCGGGACAGGGGTAACCGGGGAGCTGTTTTTT. Translated, it gives CASSAAGTGVTGELFF.

The chain combines TRBV3-1 (or the pseudogene TRBV3-2) with TRBJ1-4, with D perhaps matching TRBD1 (5 bases). The CDR3 extends over 16 amino acids. Germline CDR1 is LGHDT and CDR2 is YNNKEL (reference sequence). Trimming pared 5 bases from V and 5 bases from J, leaving 18 bases between. CDR3 region: CASSSPDRLGNEKLFF. The CDR3 DNA reads TGTGCCAGCAGCTCCCCCGACAGATTGGGCAATGAAAAACTGTTTTTT.

V gene TRBV21-1 combines with J gene TRBJ2-1; TRBD1 is the table's D call, not checked against the DNA. TRBV21-1 is recorded as a pseudogene. The CDR3 is 16 amino acids. The CDR3 region has the DNA TGTGCCAGCAGCATATACAGGTACGAGGTCCACAATGAGCAGTTCTTC. Residues: CASSIYRYEVHNEQFF.

The chain combines TRBV2 with TRBJ1-5, with 10 bases lining up with TRBD1. J was trimmed by 3 bases and V by 2 bases; bases with no gene match: 10. The CDR3 is 18 amino acids. Germline CDR1 is SNHLY and CDR2 is FYNNEI. The CDR3 DNA follows: TGTGCCAGCAGTGAATTGATTATGGGGACAGGGGACAATCAGCCCCAGCATTTT. The encoded protein is CASSELIMGTGDNQPQHF.

The chain recombines TRBV19 with TRBJ1-2; possibly TRBD1 for D (6 bases). V lost 4 bases, J lost 6 bases, and 18 bases lay in between. This CDR3 region has 15 residues. Germline-derived CDR1 and CDR2 are LNHDA and SQIVND (reference sequence). The CDR3 spells CASSKGDRLSHGYTF. In DNA, the CDR3 is TGTGCCAGTAGTAAGGGCGACAGGCTGAGCCATGGCTACACCTTC.

This clone has a single count. This chain joins TRBV19 and TRBJ1-2; 9 bases map to TRBD1. The V gene's germline CDR1 is LNHDA and CDR2 SQIVND (reference sequence). The CDR3 has 12 amino acids. The CDR3 region has the DNA TGTGCGACGGGGACAGGGAACTATGGCTACACCTTC. It is translated as CATGTGNYGYTF. Full variable domain (outside the CDR3, taken from reference TRBV19 and TRBJ1-2): DGGITQSPKYLFRKEGQNVTLSCEQNLNHDAMYWYRQDPGQGLRLIYYSQIVNDFQKGDIAEGYSVSREKKESFPLTVTSAQKNPTAFYLCATGTGNYGYTFGSGTRLTVV.

In its sample, this clone was seen once. The gene calls are TRBV27 and TRBJ2-7; the D gene is possibly TRBD1 (5 bases). V lost 2 bases, J lost 3 bases, and 14 bases lay in between. The CDR3 has 15 amino acids. Germline CDR1 and CDR2: MNHEY and SMNVEV (reference sequence). The CDR3 DNA reads TGTGCCAGCAGTTTAAGGGGTGGTGGGGTCTACGAGCAGTACTTC. Translation gives CASSLRGGGVYEQYF.

The chain carries TRBV6-6 and TRBJ1-1, with 7 bases aligning to TRBD1. CDR1 is MNHNY, CDR2 SVGAGI, per germline (reference sequence). The CDR3 is 15 amino acids. Germline trimming cut 2 bases from V and 1 base from J; bases unmatched to any gene: 4. The CDR3 protein is CASSYPTGPNTEAFF. The CDR3 nucleotides are TGTGCCAGCAGTTACCCGACAGGGCCGAACACTGAAGCTTTCTTT.

This clone turned up a few times. This rearrangement joins TRBV19 to TRBJ1-1; 9 nucleotides line up with TRBD1. The CDR3 has 16 amino acids. Trimming took 5 bases from V and 7 from J; bases not matched to a gene: 14. Germline V lookup: CDR1 LNHDA, CDR2 SQIVND (reference sequence). The CDR3 sequence: CASSPSSGQGGSEAFF. CDR3 nucleotide sequence: TGTGCCAGTAGTCCATCCTCGGGACAGGGAGGTAGTGAAGCTTTCTTT.

In regard to this clone: It is unclear where the CDR3 begins or ends on the DNA, so no DNA is shown, and the CDR3 is as TCRdb lists it. This chain joins TRBV4-1 and TRBJ1-1. The CDR3 spans 17 amino acids, including both terminal residues. In germline, CDR1 is MGHRA, CDR2 YSYEKL. The CDR3 protein is CASSQDRSGRANTEAFF.